These 15 T cell receptor beta chains originate from one sample sequenced in a study of CD8+ T cells in alopecia areata (dated by TCRdb to 2017 to 2018). Libraries were built with the immunoSEQ multiplex PCR assay. RNA was extracted from all samples and reverse transcribed into cDNA as template for TCR sequencing. Drawn from immuneACCESS, this table holds only the in-frame rearrangements with V and J called that TCRdb kept. Clones are partly lost; checked studies trace under half to an unresolved V gene and leave the rest unexplained. The sample table shows some 130,000 clones, and roughly 61% are seen once. Jointly, the top ten make up roughly 6.7% of the sample. This specimen's time point label, per the study, means: baseline before oral tofacitinib. Sequencing used CD4+ T cells sorted from blood, obtained at week 0. The receptors derive from a human donor with alopecia areata.

The chain uses TRBV7-8 and TRBJ2-5; 8 bases line up with TRBD1. The germline CDR1 and CDR2 sequences are SGHVS and FQNEAQ. V shed 7 bases, J shed 7 bases, and the junction held 8 bases outside the gene matches. The CDR3 has 13 amino acids. CDR3 protein: CASTGQGTRTQYF. The DNA for the CDR3 is TGTGCCAGCACTGGACAGGGAACAAGGACCCAGTACTTC.

In its sample, this clone was seen a few times. This rearrangement joins TRBV10-2 to TRBJ2-2; 7 bases are a match to TRBD1. The germline gives CDR1 WSHSY, CDR2 SAAADI. V dropped 6 bases and J dropped 6; count of bases not matched to a gene: 10. This CDR3 spans 15 amino acids. CDR3 coding DNA: TGCGCCAGCAGCCACCAGACAGGGCGGGCCGGGGAGCTGTTTTTT. Encoded protein: CASSHQTGRAGELFF.

The gene calls are TRBV4-3 and TRBJ1-2; maybe TRBD1 (6 bases). Trimming took off 0 bases at V and 5 bases at J, with 13 bases between the two ends. This CDR3 contains 15 residues. From germline, CDR1 is LGHNA and CDR2 YSLEER. The CDR3 DNA reads as TGCGCCAGCAGCCAAGAAGATCGGGGGCTGTATGGCTACACCTTC. Encoded protein: CASSQEDRGLYGYTF.

V gene TRBV30 combines with J gene TRBJ1-2, with D maybe TRBD1 (5 bases). Germline V CDR1 and CDR2: GTSNPN, SVGIG (reference sequence). Trimming pared 3 bases from V and 8 bases from J, leaving 16 bases between. The CDR3 loop spans 13 amino acids. The CDR3: CAWRQGLGRGYTF. The CDR3 coding sequence is TGTGCCTGGAGGCAGGGTCTTGGTCGCGGCTACACCTTC.

Concerning this clone itself: An end of the junction differs from the germline gene, which may be a read error. J is TRBJ2-7 and V is TRBV29-1, with D maybe TRBD1 (6 bases). Per germline, CDR1 SQVTM and CDR2 ANQGSEA. This CDR3 region has 13 residues. In nucleotides, the CDR3 is TGCAGCGTCCGGGACAAGGCCTTCTACGAACAGTACTTC. This encodes CSVRDKAFYEQYF.

This clone has a handful of counts. The chain links TRBV29-1 to TRBJ2-1, with 9 positions matching TRBD1. Germline V gene data show CDR1 as SQVTM and CDR2 as ANQGSEA. The CDR3 has 15 residues. The junction had 9 bases not matched to a gene; V was cut back by 3 bases and J by 6 bases. The chain's CDR3 is CSVDDRGKYFNEQFF. The DNA for the CDR3 is TGCAGCGTTGATGACAGGGGGAAATATTTCAATGAGCAGTTCTTC.

This clone was detected only a few times. The genes are TRBV5-4 and TRBJ2-7; 10 bases fit TRBD1. This CDR3 contains 15 residues. J was trimmed by 0 bases and V by 0 bases; bases with no gene match: 0. Germline lookup yields CDR1 SGHNT and CDR2 YYREEE (reference sequence). The CDR3 reads CASSLGTGGSYEQYF. The DNA for the CDR3 is TGTGCCAGCAGCTTGGGGACAGGGGGCTCCTACGAGCAGTACTTC. The whole variable domain, remainder taken from reference TRBV5-4 and TRBJ2-7, is ETGVTQSPTHLIKTRGQQVTLRCSSQSGHNTVSWYQQALGQGPQFIFQYYREEENGRGNFPPRFSGLQFPNYSSELNVNALELDDSALYLCASSLGTGGSYEQYFGPGTRLTVT.

The rearrangement links TRBV7-2 to TRBJ2-5; 10 bases are a match to TRBD1. Germline V gives CDR1 SGHTA, CDR2 FQGNSA. J lost 3 bases, V lost 5 bases, and 6 bases had no gene match. The CDR3 runs 15 residues. The CDR3 loop reads CASSPRQGAKETQYF. CDR3 coding DNA: TGTGCCAGCAGCCCCCGACAGGGGGCCAAAGAGACCCAGTACTTC. Variable domain in full (rest from reference TRBV7-2 and TRBJ2-5): GAGVSQSPSNKVTEKGKDVELRCDPISGHTALYWYRQSLGQGLEFLIYFQGNSAPDKSGLPSDRFSAERTGGSVSTLTIQRTQQEDSAVYLCASSPRQGAKETQYFGPGTRLLVL.

CDR3 protein: CGSGQNNSPLHF. The CDR3 bases are TGTGGATCCGGGCAAAATAATTCACCCCTCCACTTT. The V gene is TRBV2, the J gene TRBJ1-6; D call uncertain. This CDR3 is 12 amino acids long. Germline V gene data show CDR1 as SNHLY and CDR2 as FYNNEI.

The genes are TRBV9 and TRBJ2-7; TRBD1 matches at 8 bases. Per the germline V gene, CDR1 is SGDLS and CDR2 is YYNGEE. The CDR3 contains 12 residues. V shed 3 bases, J shed 6 bases, and the junction held 2 bases outside the gene matches. CDR3 sequence (DNA): TGTGCCAGCAGCGCAGGGGGCGTCGAGCAGTACTTC. Amino acid sequence: CASSAGGVEQYF.

Note on this clone: In the same sample, other DNA sequences code for this CDR3. J is TRBJ2-5 and V is TRBV7-9; tentative D call: TRBD2 (6 bases). The V gene lost 0 bases and the J gene lost 5 bases, with 7 bases spanning the gap. The CDR3 contains 13 residues. Germline-derived CDR1 and CDR2 are SEHNR and FQNEAQ (reference sequence). The CDR3: CASSLAGGETQYF. CDR3 sequence (DNA): TGTGCCAGCAGCTTAGCCGGGGGTGAGACCCAGTACTTC. The variable domain in full, with the rest retrieved from reference TRBV7-9 and TRBJ2-5, is DTGVSQNPRHKITKRGQNVTFRCDPISEHNRLYWYRQTLGQGPEFLTYFQNEAQLEKSRLLSDRFSAERPKGSFSTLEIQRTEQGDSAMYLCASSLAGGETQYFGPGTRLLVL.

A few counts support this clone. The chain is built from TRBV7-2 and TRBJ2-7, with 12 bases fitting TRBD2. The CDR3 is 17 residues long. Germline-derived CDR1 and CDR2 are SGHTA and FQGNSA. V was pared by 3 bases and J by 4 bases, with 10 bases of the junction left unmatched. The CDR3 DNA reads as TGTGCCAGCAGCTTCCGAACTAGCGGGGGGTATAGTTACGAGCAGTACTTC. Translated: CASSFRTSGGYSYEQYF.

This clone was picked up a small number of times. The chain uses TRBV5-1 and TRBJ2-7; TRBD1 might be the D (6 bases). V lost 4 bases and J 5 bases, leaving 19 bases between the germline ends. The CDR3 spans 15 residues. The germline gives CDR1 SGHRS, CDR2 YFSETQ. The CDR3 sequence is CASSPLDSLRDEQYF. The CDR3 nucleotides read TGCGCCAGCAGCCCCCTGGACAGTTTACGGGACGAGCAGTACTTC.

J is TRBJ1-2 and V is TRBV5-1; tentatively, D is TRBD1 (6 bases). Germline CDR1 is SGHRS and CDR2 is YFSETQ. V was clipped by 9 bases and J by 7 bases, with 19 bases between them. This CDR3 has 13 residues. The CDR3 DNA is TGCGCCACCGCGGAGGCAGGGGACGGTGGCTACACCTTC. Translating it yields CATAEAGDGGYTF.

The V and J genes are TRBV28 and TRBJ1-2; no clear D. This CDR3 has 11 residues. Per germline, CDR1 MDHEN and CDR2 SYDVKM. V was pared by 5 bases and J by 4 bases, with 5 bases between. DNA of the CDR3: TGTGCCAGCAGTCGGGGCTATGGCTACACCTTC. It encodes CASSRGYGYTF.